Listed below are T cell receptor beta chains from one sample, sequenced in a study of blood T cell repertoires in COVID-19. TCRdb's copy holds only in-frame clones and misses some; the assay was immunoSEQ multiplex PCR. Here the sample spans around 230,000 clones, approximately 90% being singletons. The sequenced material came from PBMCs or T cells enriched from blood (not recorded which). The receptors derive from a woman in her 30s who had recovered from COVID-19. The CDR3 runs from the conserved cysteine through the conserved F or W. A D gene is named only where the DNA matches it firmly. A clone size is listed for some rows: how often the clone was seen (once, few, many), or a class if it is expanded.

D: TRBD1
J: TRBJ1-2
size: .
V: TRBV6-2/TRBV6-3
CDR3: CASSFSPTGIYGYTF
DNA: TGTGCCAGCAGCTTCTCCCCGACAGGGATCTATGGCTACACCTTC

D: TRBD2
J: TRBJ2-5
size: .
V: TRBV3-1/TRBV3-2
CDR3: CASSPIGGGETQYF
DNA: TGTGCCAGCAGCCCCATTGGGGGGGGAGAGACCCAGTACTTC

D: .
J: TRBJ2-2
size: .
V: TRBV9
CDR3: CASSVGRGDTGELFF
DNA: TGTGCCAGCAGCGTAGGGAGGGGCGACACCGGGGAGCTGTTTTTT

D: .
J: TRBJ2-7
size: .
V: TRBV27
CDR3: CASSLGGTVNEQYF
DNA: TGTGCCAGCAGCCTCGGAGGAACGGTAAACGAGCAGTACTTC

D: TRBD2
J: TRBJ2-2
size: .
V: TRBV5-1
CDR3: CASSLESGGNTGELFF
DNA: TGCGCCAGCAGCTTGGAAAGCGGGGGGAACACCGGGGAGCTGTTTTTT

D: .
J: TRBJ1-5
size: .
V: TRBV7-2
CDR3: CASSLMLGDWPQHF
DNA: TGTGCCAGCAGCTTAATGCTGGGGGACTGGCCCCAGCATTTT

D: TRBD1
J: TRBJ2-7
size: .
V: TRBV27
CDR3: CASSSRQGPYEQYF
DNA: TGTGCCAGCAGTTCCAGACAGGGCCCGTACGAGCAGTACTTC

D: .
J: TRBJ2-2
size: .
V: TRBV7-3
CDR3: CASSLPGIGELFF
DNA: TGTGCCAGCAGCTTACCAGGAATTGGGGAGCTGTTTTTT

D: .
J: TRBJ1-5
size: .
V: TRBV5-5
CDR3: CASSLGLLPRQPQHF
DNA: TGTGCCAGCAGCTTGGGGTTACTACCCCGTCAGCCCCAGCATTTT

D: TRBD1
J: TRBJ2-7
size: .
V: TRBV9
CDR3: CASSADPGTGYEQYF
DNA: TGTGCCAGCAGCGCAGATCCTGGGACAGGGTACGAGCAGTACTTC

D: .
J: TRBJ1-5
size: .
V: TRBV6-5
CDR3: CASRDGGTSQPQHF
DNA: TGTGCCAGCAGAGACGGGGGGACCAGTCAGCCCCAGCATTTT

D: TRBD2
J: TRBJ2-5
size: .
V: TRBV9
CDR3: CASSVAAAGAAQETQYF
DNA: TGTGCCAGCAGCGTAGCTGCAGCGGGGGCCGCACAAGAGACCCAGTACTTC

D: TRBD1
J: TRBJ1-2
size: once
V: TRBV7-8
CDR3: CASSFRQGYGYTF
DNA: TGTGCCAGCAGCTTCCGACAGGGGTATGGCTACACCTTC

D: TRBD1
J: TRBJ1-1
size: .
V: TRBV28
CDR3: CASRSPSGTGEAFF
DNA: TGTGCCAGCAGATCCCCATCCGGGACAGGGGAAGCTTTCTTT

D: .
J: TRBJ2-5
size: .
V: TRBV18
CDR3: CASSPSTDVQETQYF
DNA: TGTGCCAGCTCACCTTCCACAGATGTACAAGAGACCCAGTACTTC

D: .
J: TRBJ2-5
size: .
V: TRBV7-2
CDR3: CASSRGSSETQYF
DNA: TGTGCCAGCAGCCGGGGGTCCTCAGAGACCCAGTACTTC

D: .
J: TRBJ2-1
size: .
V: TRBV3-1/TRBV3-2
CDR3: CASRTQGSGEQFF
DNA: TGTGCCAGCAGAACCCAGGGTAGTGGTGAGCAGTTCTTC

D: TRBD1
J: TRBJ1-1
size: .
V: TRBV3-1/TRBV3-2
CDR3: CASSQDRDRGTEAFF
DNA: TGTGCCAGCAGCCAAGACCGGGACAGGGGAACTGAAGCTTTCTTT

D: .
J: TRBJ2-5
size: once
V: TRBV5-6
CDR3: CASSFRQGETQYF
DNA: TGTGCCAGCAGCTTTCGCCAGGGCGAGACCCAGTACTTC

D: .
J: TRBJ2-2
size: .
V: TRBV29-1
CDR3: CSGKHGNTGELFF
DNA: TGCAGCGGAAAACATGGGAACACCGGGGAGCTGTTTTTT

D: TRBD2
J: TRBJ2-2
size: .
V: TRBV15
CDR3: CATSREPAGAITSGELFF
DNA: TGTGCCACCAGCAGAGAGCCAGCGGGGGCCATAACATCCGGGGAGCTGTTTTTT

D: .
J: TRBJ2-3
size: once
V: TRBV9
CDR3: CASSEERSSTDTQYF
DNA: TGTGCCAGCAGCGAGGAGCGATCTAGCACAGATACGCAGTATTTT

D: TRBD1
J: TRBJ1-5
size: .
V: TRBV2
CDR3: CASRAPGTGGQPQHF
DNA: TGTGCCAGCAGAGCTCCCGGGACAGGGGGTCAGCCCCAGCATTTT

D: TRBD2
J: TRBJ2-3
size: .
V: TRBV29-1
CDR3: CSVETSGGTDTQYF
DNA: TGCAGCGTTGAAACTAGCGGGGGCACAGATACGCAGTATTTT

D: .
J: TRBJ2-7
size: .
V: TRBV27
CDR3: CASSLKGEVYEQYF
DNA: TGTGCCAGCAGTTTGAAAGGGGAGGTCTACGAGCAGTACTTC

D: .
J: TRBJ2-2
size: .
V: TRBV27
CDR3: CASTEGGEGTGTGELFF
DNA: TGTGCCAGCACCGAAGGGGGAGAGGGGACGGGGACCGGGGAGCTGTTTTTT

D: TRBD1
J: TRBJ1-1
size: .
V: TRBV29-1
CDR3: CSVEGTGGWDTEAFF
DNA: TGCAGCGTTGAGGGGACAGGGGGCTGGGACACTGAAGCTTTCTTT

D: .
J: TRBJ2-7
size: .
V: TRBV2
CDR3: CASSEAPGSYEQYF
DNA: TGTGCCAGCAGTGAAGCCCCAGGGTCCTACGAGCAGTACTTC

D: TRBD1
J: TRBJ1-5
size: few
V: TRBV11-2
CDR3: CASSWDRDQPQHF
DNA: TGTGCCAGCAGTTGGGACAGAGATCAGCCCCAGCATTTT